These T cell receptor beta chains were read from a single sample in a study of shared clonotypes between healthy human individuals. Only in-frame clones appear in the TCRdb table, and some are missing; sequencing was by immunoSEQ multiplex PCR. The sample lists about 600,000 clones, roughly 97% seen once, with about 0.06% in the top ten. The sample taken for sequencing was naive CD4+ T cells sorted from blood. The receptors derive from a woman aged 25-40 years in good health. The CDR3 runs from the conserved cysteine through the conserved F or W. Fields, in order: J gene, V gene, CDR3 protein.

>TRBJ2-2|TRBV19
CASSPLHRGLAGELFF
>TRBJ1-4|TRBV27
CASRRTQEKGEKLFF
>TRBJ2-2|TRBV18
CASSPQSGRYTGELFF
>TRBJ2-1|TRBV28
CASAKAKASEQFF
>TRBJ2-5|TRBV5-4
CASTLDSREETQYF
>TRBJ2-2|TRBV7-9
CASSSGGELFF
>TRBJ2-5|TRBV27
CASRGSSGVPPETQYF
>TRBJ1-5|TRBV13
CASSLPGQPQHF
>TRBJ2-3|TRBV15
CATSRGGRGGADTQYF
>TRBJ1-3|TRBV28
CASAAGTASGNTIYF
>TRBJ2-6|TRBV7-2
CASRRFLSGANVLTF
>TRBJ2-3|TRBV6-5
CASSYQGSTNTDTQYF
>TRBJ1-1|TRBV6-1
CASSEIAENTEAFF
>TRBJ2-2|TRBV19
CASSSPSGRAGELFF
>TRBJ2-2|TRBV6-5
CASSYRELNTGELFF
>TRBJ2-5|TRBV28
CASRGHDTETQYF
>TRBJ2-2|TRBV15
CATSRSGRSTGELFF
>TRBJ1-1|TRBV30
CAWSPGGTGEGTEAFF